Shown below are 23 T cell receptor beta chains from a single sample sequenced in a study of post-analysis software for immune sequencing data. Overall study findings and caveats: Higher frequency in patients than in controls was seen for about five TRBV segments, with TRBV5-6, TRBV5-1 and TRBV20-1 among them.

Carried by the TCR beta cDNA libraries were unique molecular identifiers. TCRdb called the PCR reads again in MiXCR, with one record for every CDR3 protein. The top ten clones hold roughly 8.2% of a sample with roughly 430,000 distinct CDR3 sequences, approximately 42% of them seen once. The antigens these receptors bind are not known. The specimen sequenced was blood. The source of these receptors is a girl aged 2-10 years with multiple sclerosis.

The V gene is TRBV14, the J gene TRBJ2-5, with 8 bases lining up with TRBD1. Germline lookup yields CDR1 SGHDN and CDR2 FVKESK. The CDR3 runs 16 residues. The V segment lost 3 bases and the J segment 5 bases; nucleotides outside the gene matches: 11. CDR3 residues: CASSQTEYRGRETQYF. CDR3 sequence (DNA): TGTGCCAGCAGCCAGACGGAATACAGGGGGAGGGAGACCCAGTACTTC.

J is TRBJ1-2 and V is TRBV18; D ambiguous. With 2 bases removed from V and 0 bases from J, the gap between germline ends came to 13 bases. Germline V CDR1 and CDR2: KGHSH, LQKENI. The CDR3 extends over 16 amino acids. In nucleotides, the CDR3 is TGTGCCAGCTCACCATCCATGGACGGTACTAACTATGGCTACACCTTC. Translating gives CASSPSMDGTNYGYTF.

This chain connects TRBV5-1 to TRBJ1-6; 12 nucleotides match TRBD1. The V gene's germline CDR1 is SGHRS and CDR2 YFSETQ. This CDR3 comprises 14 residues. Trimming cost V 4 bases and J 12 bases; bases outside gene matches: 5. The CDR3 region has the DNA TGCGCCAGCAGCCGCGGGACAGGGGGCCAACCCCTCCACTTT. This encodes CASSRGTGGQPLHF.

This clonotype has only a few counts. The V gene is TRBV7-2, the J gene TRBJ1-2; 7 nucleotides line up with TRBD1. The CDR3 totals 15 residues. V gave up 1 base and J gave up 8 bases; unmatched junction bases: 10. The germline V gene encodes CDR1 SGHTA and CDR2 FQGNSA. The CDR3: CASSLGGDSKKGYTF. The CDR3 DNA is TGTGCCAGCAGCTTAGGAGGGGACAGTAAAAAAGGCTACACCTTC.

The chain combines TRBV9 with TRBJ2-7, with no clear D. Germline lookup yields CDR1 SGDLS and CDR2 YYNGEE. The CDR3 covers 15 residues. The germline V and J ends were trimmed by 1 base and 4 bases, with 15 bases remaining between them. In nucleotides, the CDR3 is TGTGCCAGCAGCGTATCAGTCCCAGATAGTTACGAGCAGTACTTC. This encodes CASSVSVPDSYEQYF.

This clonotype was seen more than once but under ten times. J is TRBJ1-2 and V is TRBV15; TRBD1 is a possible D gene (5 bases). The CDR3 has 14 amino acids. Looked up from germline, CDR1 is LNHNV and CDR2 is YYDKDF (reference sequence). The V end lost 8 bases, the J end lost 4 bases, and 17 bases lay between the germline ends. The CDR3 DNA follows: TGTGCCACCGGCCGGGACTATCGGGGCTATGGCTACACCTTC. It encodes CATGRDYRGYGYTF.

The rearrangement uses TRBV6-5 and TRBJ1-1; 10 bases fit TRBD1. CDR1 and CDR2 from the germline V gene are MNHEY and SVGAGI. This CDR3 is built from 15 residues. The V gene end was trimmed by 1 base and the J gene end by 3 bases; junction bases not matched to a gene: 2. CDR3: CASSYWDRGDTEAFF. DNA of the CDR3: TGTGCCAGCAGTTACTGGGACAGGGGAGACACTGAAGCTTTCTTT.

J is TRBJ2-7 and V is TRBV20-1; 11 nucleotides match TRBD2. With V trimmed by 4 bases and J by 1 base, 3 bases remained unmatched. Germline CDR1 DFQATT, CDR2 SNEGSKA (reference sequence). The CDR3 runs to 14 residues. As DNA, the CDR3 is TGCAGTGCTAAAGGACTAGCGGGTTCCTACGAGCAGTACTTC. This encodes CSAKGLAGSYEQYF.

The chain recombines TRBV7-2 with TRBJ2-2; 13 bases fit TRBD2. Germline V gene data show CDR1 as SGHTA and CDR2 as FQGNSA. The CDR3 contains 16 residues. The V segment lost 6 bases and the J segment 4 bases; nucleotides outside the gene matches: 5. CDR3 in amino acids: CASRGGLAGVTGELFF. CDR3 DNA sequence: TGTGCCAGCAGAGGAGGACTAGCGGGAGTCACCGGGGAGCTGTTTTTT.

This clonotype has only a few counts. The genes are TRBV5-1 and TRBJ2-7; D assignment may be TRBD1 or TRBD2 (6 bases each). Per the germline V gene, CDR1 is SGHRS and CDR2 is YFSETQ. The CDR3 is 16 residues long. V lost 3 bases and J 3 bases, leaving 19 bases between the germline ends. The CDR3: CASSSRRGEVNYEQYF. CDR3 in DNA: TGCGCCAGCAGCTCAAGGAGGGGGGAAGTCAACTACGAGCAGTACTTC.

This clonotype was counted between two and nine times. The chain joins TRBV12-3 or TRBV12-4 to TRBJ1-4; 9 bases agree with TRBD1. Trimming took 5 bases from V and 8 from J; bases not matched to a gene: 9. The CDR3 runs to 15 residues. CDR3 nucleotides: TGTGCCAGCAGTGACCCCGGACAGGGGAGCGAAAAACTGTTTTTT. This translates into CASSDPGQGSEKLFF.

The chain is built from TRBV6-5 and TRBJ2-5; D perhaps matches TRBD2 (6 bases). The CDR3 is 15 amino acids. In germline, CDR1 is MNHEY, CDR2 SVGAGI. V dropped 6 bases and J dropped 5 bases, with 19 bases sitting between them. CDR3 loop: CASSPRETRGETQYF. The CDR3 coding sequence is TGTGCCAGCAGCCCGCGGGAAACCCGTGGGGAGACCCAGTACTTC.

The chain employs TRBV28 and TRBJ2-7; TRBD1 or TRBD2 may be the D gene (5 bases each). V lost 6 bases to trimming and J lost 0 bases, with 9 bases between them. This CDR3 has 13 residues. Germline CDR1 and CDR2: MDHEN and SYDVKM. This chain's CDR3 is CASRTGGSYEQYF. The CDR3 DNA reads as TGTGCCAGCAGAACAGGAGGCTCCTACGAGCAGTACTTC. The whole variable domain, filled in from reference TRBV28 and TRBJ2-7, reads DVKVTQSSRYLVKRTGEKVFLECVQDMDHENMFWYRQDPGLGLRLIYFSYDVKMKEKGDIPEGYSVSREKKERFSLILESASTNQTSMYLCASRTGGSYEQYFGPGTRLTVT.

The sample holds a few counts of this clonotype. This chain connects TRBV30 to TRBJ1-5; 7 bases are shared with TRBD1. Losses at the gene ends were 3 bases for V and 7 bases for J; bases not matched to a gene: 6. CDR1 and CDR2 from the germline V gene are GTSNPN and SVGIG (reference sequence). The CDR3 spans 13 residues. The CDR3 reads CAWSTNRGQPQHF. The CDR3 bases are TGTGCCTGGAGCACTAACAGGGGACAGCCCCAGCATTTT.

The chain recombines TRBV7-2 with TRBJ2-7; D not resolved. Germline CDR1 is SGHTA and CDR2 is FQGNSA. Trimming cost V 1 base and J 4 bases, with 11 bases left between them. The CDR3 has 14 residues. CDR3 sequence: CASSLDQNRYEQYF. DNA of the CDR3: TGTGCCAGCAGCTTAGACCAGAACCGGTACGAGCAGTACTTC.

The chain combines TRBV20-1 with TRBJ1-2, with D perhaps TRBD1 (5 bases). The germline V gene has CDR1 DFQATT and CDR2 SNEGSKA (reference sequence). Deletions cut 6 bases from V and 7 bases from J, with 12 bases between. This CDR3 region has 11 residues. CDR3 sequence (DNA): TGCAGTGCAAGCGGGGGGGTTGGCTACACCTTC. This codes for CSASGGVGYTF.

This clonotype was seen many times. The chain joins TRBV4-1 to TRBJ1-2, with D maybe TRBD1 (6 bases). Trimming stripped 4 bases from V and 2 bases from J, with 17 bases between. The CDR3 contains 16 residues. Germline CDR1 MGHRA, CDR2 YSYEKL. CDR3 loop: CASSLRFRQGNYGYTF. The CDR3 DNA is TGCGCCAGCAGCCTGAGATTCCGTCAGGGGAACTATGGCTACACCTTC.

CDR3: CSVEWSSYNEQFF. The CDR3 DNA follows: TGCAGCGTTGAATGGAGCTCCTACAATGAGCAGTTCTTC. The gene calls are TRBV29-1 and TRBJ2-1; no clear D gene. CDR3 length equals 13 residues. V lost 2 bases to trimming and J lost 0 bases, with 5 bases between them. Germline CDR1 and CDR2: SQVTM and ANQGSEA.

The V call is TRBV28, the J call TRBJ2-6; 14 bases map to TRBD2. Per the germline V gene, CDR1 is MDHEN and CDR2 is SYDVKM. The CDR3 covers 17 residues. V was pared by 10 bases and J by 2 bases, with 7 bases of the junction left unmatched. CDR3 loop: CATQLGLAGAGANVLTF. CDR3 sequence (DNA): TGTGCCACCCAGTTGGGACTAGCGGGAGCTGGGGCCAACGTCCTGACTTTC.

The V call is TRBV5-1, the J call TRBJ2-7; unclear D gene. Germline V gene lookup returns CDR1 SGHRS and CDR2 YFSETQ. CDR3 size: 13 residues. V lost 4 bases and J lost 6, with 14 bases in between. CDR3 DNA: TGCGCCAGCAGCCTGCGGATCTTGGGCGAGCAGTACTTC. It encodes CASSLRILGEQYF. The variable domain in full, completed from reference TRBV5-1 and TRBJ2-7, reads KAGVTQTPRYLIKTRGQQVTLSCSPISGHRSVSWYQQTPGQGLQFLFEYFSETQRNKGNFPGRFSGRQFSNSRSEMNVSTLELGDSALYLCASSLRILGEQYFGPGTRLTVT.

J is TRBJ2-7 and V is TRBV29-1, with D perhaps given as TRBD1 or TRBD2 (5 bases each). Per the germline V gene, CDR1 is SQVTM and CDR2 is ANQGSEA. Trimming took 6 bases from V and 0 from J, leaving 9 bases between them. The CDR3 has 12 amino acids. CDR3 in DNA: TGCAGCGTCGAGGGGCCCTCCTACGAGCAGTACTTC. Residues: CSVEGPSYEQYF.

This chain links TRBV28 with TRBJ2-7; 10 nucleotides line up with TRBD1. V gave up 3 bases and J gave up 2 bases; unmatched junction bases: 1. This CDR3 region has 14 residues. Germline CDR1 is MDHEN and CDR2 is SYDVKM. The CDR3 DNA reads TGTGCCAGCAGTTTCGACAGGGGGCCCTACGAGCAGTACTTC. Translated: CASSFDRGPYEQYF.

This clonotype occurred a few times. V and J are TRBV20-1 and TRBJ2-1, with TRBD2 matching over 7 bases. Germline CDR1 and CDR2: DFQATT and SNEGSKA (reference sequence). V was pared by 5 bases and J by 2 bases, with 12 bases of the junction left unmatched. The CDR3 has 16 residues. CDR3 sequence: CSAPPLGLAAYNEQFF. The CDR3 region has the DNA TGCAGTGCTCCACCCCTGGGCCTAGCGGCCTACAATGAGCAGTTCTTC.